Shown below are 11 T cell receptor beta chains from a single sample sequenced in a study of human T cells and chemical hapten exposure. Time point meaning: patch test 2, 6 weeks after DPC sensitization. Indicated treatment: therapeutic diphenylcyclopropenone sensitization with weekly scalp DPC. MiXCR, run by TCRdb on the RACE reads, gives a single entry per CDR3 protein. Here the sample spans tens of thousands of distinct CDR3 sequences, over 9% being singletons. This sample comprised whole blood, obtained in connection with sensitization to the hapten diphenylcyclopropenone (DPC). These receptors were collected from a woman in her forties or fifties with alopecia areata. Some clones in this sample may be carry-over from other donors' samples.

This chain uses TRBV11-2 with TRBJ1-5; D possibly corresponds to TRBD1 (5 bases). The CDR3 has 13 residues. Trimming cost V 4 bases and J 7 bases, with 11 bases left between them. Germline CDR1 is SGHAT and CDR2 is FQNNGV. The CDR3 here is CASSSGPRQPQHF. The CDR3 region has the DNA TGTGCCAGCAGCTCGGGACCCCGCCAGCCCCAGCATTTT. Based on the CDR3 plus reference TRBV11-2 and TRBJ1-5, the full variable domain is EAGVAQSPRYKIIEKRQSVAFWCNPISGHATLYWYQQILGQGPKLLIQFQNNGVVDDSQLPKDRFSAERLKGVDSTLKIQPAKLEDSAVYLCASSSGPRQPQHFGDGTRLSIL.

At least ten counts were recorded for this clonotype. The chain has TRBV20-1 and TRBJ1-6, with 7 nucleotides matching TRBD1. Germline-derived CDR1 and CDR2 are DFQATT and SNEGSKA (reference sequence). After removal of 6 bases from V and 10 bases from J, the junction contained 9 bases not matched to a gene. The CDR3 covers 13 residues. CDR3 residues: CSADQGVGSPLHF. The CDR3 nucleotides read TGCAGTGCCGATCAGGGGGTCGGGTCACCCCTCCACTTT.

At least ten counts were recorded for this clonotype. The chain uses TRBV29-1 and TRBJ1-2; possible D gene TRBD1, 5 bases. CDR3 length equals 13 residues. V was shortened by 6 bases and J by 4 bases, with 15 bases between the two germline ends. Germline V CDR1 and CDR2: SQVTM, ANQGSEA. DNA of the CDR3: TGCAGCGTCGCCCCTGGGGGGGGCTATGGCTACACCTTC. Encoded protein: CSVAPGGGYGYTF.

This clonotype was seen ten or more times. J is TRBJ1-1 and V is TRBV6-5; TRBD1 matches 11 bases. Looked up from germline, CDR1 is MNHEY and CDR2 is SVGAGI. V lost 4 bases to trimming and J lost 0 bases; unmatched junction nucleotides: 4. The CDR3 is 16 residues long. The CDR3: CASSFGTGGLNTEAFF. As DNA, the CDR3 is TGTGCCAGCAGTTTTGGGACAGGGGGATTGAACACTGAAGCTTTCTTT.

This clonotype was recorded many times. CDR3 region: CASSSTVWGAYEQYF. DNA of the CDR3: TGTGCCAGCAGCTCAACGGTCTGGGGCGCGTACGAGCAGTACTTC. The chain carries TRBV11-2 and TRBJ2-7; D perhaps matches TRBD1 (5 bases). This CDR3 is built from 15 residues. CDR1 is SGHAT, CDR2 FQNNGV, per germline. V was trimmed by 4 bases and J by 4 bases, leaving 17 bases between them.

This clonotype has a count of ten or more. The chain uses TRBV9 and TRBJ2-1, with 8 bases aligning to TRBD2. The ends lost 0 bases at V and 7 bases at J; junction bases unmatched: 6. The CDR3 has 15 residues. Germline CDR1 is SGDLS and CDR2 is YYNGEE. The CDR3 nucleotides are TGTGCCAGCAGCGTAGCCGGGAGGGGGGCGAATGAGCAGTTCTTC. It codes for CASSVAGRGANEQFF.

This clonotype appeared a few times. V gene TRBV11-1 combines with J gene TRBJ1-1; possibly TRBD1 for D (5 bases). V was cut by 0 bases and J by 7 bases, with 12 bases left in between. There are 14 residues in the CDR3. CDR1 is SGHAT and CDR2 is FQDESV in the germline V gene (reference sequence). CDR3 sequence reads: CASSLARGTYEAFF. CDR3 DNA: TGTGCCAGCAGCTTAGCGCGGGGGACCTATGAAGCTTTCTTT. The variable domain in full, with the rest retrieved from reference TRBV11-1 and TRBJ1-1, is EAEVAQSPRYKITEKSQAVAFWCDPISGHATLYWYRQILGQGPELLVQFQDESVVDDSQLPKDRFSAERLKGVDSTLKIQPAELGDSAMYLCASSLARGTYEAFFGQGTRLTVV.

There are a few counts of this clonotype. CDR3: CASRPTSGIHYEQFF. Here the CDR3 DNA reads TGTGCCAGTAGGCCAACTAGCGGAATTCACTATGAGCAGTTCTTC. The chain joins TRBV19 to TRBJ2-1; 8 positions agree with TRBD2. This CDR3 comprises 15 residues. The germline V gene has CDR1 LNHDA and CDR2 SQIVND (reference sequence). The ends lost 6 bases at V and 8 bases at J; junction bases unmatched: 12.

This clonotype was counted at least ten times. V gene TRBV30 combines with J gene TRBJ2-7; the D is unclear. V lost 4 bases and J lost 2, with 15 bases in between. Germline V gene lookup returns CDR1 GTSNPN and CDR2 SVGIG (reference sequence). The length of the CDR3 is 14 residues. In DNA, the CDR3 is TGTGCCTGGATGCCGTTTAGTTCGACCTACGAGCAGTACTTC. This gives the protein CAWMPFSSTYEQYF.

This chain uses TRBV6-2 or TRBV6-3 with TRBJ2-7, with no clear D. The germline V gene encodes CDR1 MNHEY and CDR2 SVGEGT. Trimming removed 7 bases at V and 2 bases at J, with 12 bases between. The CDR3 is 13 residues long. This chain's CDR3 is CASNELTAYEQYF. The CDR3, as DNA: TGTGCCAGCAACGAATTGACCGCCTACGAGCAGTACTTC.

This clonotype showed up many times. V and J are TRBV7-2 and TRBJ2-7; TRBD1 or TRBD2 may be the D gene (5 bases each). The CDR3 has 14 amino acids. Germline CDR1 is SGHTA and CDR2 is FQGNSA. Trimming stripped 5 bases from V and 0 bases from J, with 11 bases between. CDR3 residues: CASSRAGSSYEQYF. CDR3 sequence (DNA): TGTGCCAGCAGCCGCGCAGGGAGCTCCTACGAGCAGTACTTC.